The 22 T cell receptor beta chains listed next were all sequenced from one sample in a study of blood T cell repertoires in COVID-19. Generated by immunoSEQ multiplex PCR, the TCRdb table keeps only in-frame clones and is missing some. This repertoire shows tens of thousands of clones, approximately 85% found once; its top ten account for about 4.6%. Sequencing was done on a sample of peripheral blood. The receptors were sampled from a man aged 60 to 75 with acute or convalescent COVID-19.

This clone was detected only a few times. The chain has TRBV6-6 and TRBJ1-3; no definite D call. Trimming took off 2 bases at V and 4 bases at J, with 6 bases between the two ends. Germline CDR1 MNHNY, CDR2 SVGAGI (reference sequence). This CDR3 has 13 amino acids. In DNA, the CDR3 is TGTGCCAGCAGTTACACGGAGGGAAACACCATATATTTT. Its translation is CASSYTEGNTIYF.

V is TRBV7-9 and J is TRBJ1-4, with D possibly TRBD1 on 6 matching bases. The CDR3 consists of 16 residues. Trimming pared 5 bases from V and 10 bases from J, leaving 23 bases between. Germline assignment: CDR1 SEHNR and CDR2 FQNEAQ (reference sequence). The CDR3: CASSPLGGGGTGKLFF. The DNA for the CDR3 is TGTGCCAGCAGCCCCCTAGGAGGGGGGGGAACTGGAAAACTGTTTTTT.

The chain carries TRBV5-4 and TRBJ1-1; tentative D call: TRBD1 (6 bases). The ends were cut back, 2 bases at V and 1 base at J, with 9 bases in the middle. The CDR3 sequence is 14 residues long. Germline loops: CDR1 SGHNT, CDR2 YYREEE (reference sequence). CDR3 in DNA: TGTGCCAGCAGCTTTCGGACAGCGAACACTGAAGCTTTCTTT. It yields the protein CASSFRTANTEAFF. The complete variable domain, with remaining parts taken from reference TRBV5-4 and TRBJ1-1, reads ETGVTQSPTHLIKTRGQQVTLRCSSQSGHNTVSWYQQALGQGPQFIFQYYREEENGRGNFPPRFSGLQFPNYSSELNVNALELDDSALYLCASSFRTANTEAFFGQGTRLTVV.

The J gene is TRBJ1-1, the V gene TRBV5-3; possible D gene TRBD1, 5 bases. TRBV5-3 has ORF status, its function being uncertain. The CDR3 loop spans 16 amino acids. Trimming stripped 4 bases from V and 2 bases from J, with 18 bases between. CDR3 sequence: CARSGGIGAPNTEAFF. CDR3 bases: TGTGCCAGAAGCGGGGGGATCGGGGCCCCTAACACTGAAGCTTTCTTT.

This clone was observed a handful of times. The rearrangement joins TRBV6-5 to TRBJ2-1; 7 bases align to TRBD2. Germline V gene lookup returns CDR1 MNHEY and CDR2 SVGAGI. The trim removed 0 bases at V and 6 bases at J, leaving 8 bases unmatched. The CDR3 covers 16 residues. This chain's CDR3 is CASSYSSGGRGNEQFF. CDR3 coding DNA: TGTGCCAGCAGTTACTCGTCCGGGGGGAGGGGCAATGAGCAGTTCTTC.

J is TRBJ1-1 and V is TRBV5-1; D is possibly TRBD1 (5 bases). The germline V gene has CDR1 SGHRS and CDR2 YFSETQ. The CDR3 extends over 15 amino acids. Trimming removed 4 bases from V and 3 bases from J, with 16 bases in between. CDR3 protein: CASSPGGFRDTEAFF. The CDR3 bases are TGCGCCAGCAGCCCTGGGGGGTTCCGGGACACTGAAGCTTTCTTT. Full variable domain (outside the CDR3, taken from reference TRBV5-1 and TRBJ1-1): KAGVTQTPRYLIKTRGQQVTLSCSPISGHRSVSWYQQTPGQGLQFLFEYFSETQRNKGNFPGRFSGRQFSNSRSEMNVSTLELGDSALYLCASSPGGFRDTEAFFGQGTRLTVV.

This clone was seen once. J is TRBJ2-5 and V is TRBV7-9; TRBD2 matches 11 bases. The V gene end was trimmed by 5 bases and the J gene end by 2 bases; junction bases not matched to a gene: 10. The CDR3 has 17 amino acids. Germline CDR1 SEHNR, CDR2 FQNEAQ (reference sequence). CDR3 nucleotide sequence: TGTGCCAGCAGCCCCCTAGGTGCTAGCGGGGGGCAAGAGACCCAGTACTTC. It yields the protein CASSPLGASGGQETQYF.

The chain links TRBV19 to TRBJ2-5; no clear D gene. Germline V lookup: CDR1 LNHDA, CDR2 SQIVND (reference sequence). V lost 7 bases, J lost 5 bases, and 8 bases lay in between. There are 11 residues in the CDR3. The DNA for the CDR3 is TGTGCCAGTAACTCCGTTGAGACCCAGTACTTC. Translated: CASNSVETQYF.

V and J are TRBV14 and TRBJ2-2; D is ambiguous. Germline V gives CDR1 SGHDN, CDR2 FVKESK. This CDR3 has 15 amino acids. Trimming removed 1 base at V and 6 bases at J, with 12 bases between. This CDR3 reads CASSQVRLSPGELFF. In DNA form, the CDR3 reads TGTGCCAGCAGCCAAGTTCGGTTGTCCCCCGGGGAGCTGTTTTTT.

The genes are TRBV19 and TRBJ1-2; D unclear. V lost 7 bases and J lost 2, with 17 bases in between. Germline CDR1 and CDR2: LNHDA and SQIVND (reference sequence). This CDR3 is built from 15 residues. The CDR3 DNA reads as TGTGCCAGTACCGCGCCCCGGGGAACCAACTATGGCTACACCTTC. This gives the protein CASTAPRGTNYGYTF.

The chain employs TRBV2 and TRBJ2-2, with TRBD1 identical over 7 bases. The ends lost 5 bases at V and 0 bases at J; junction bases unmatched: 0. The CDR3 is 14 amino acids. Germline CDR1 is SNHLY and CDR2 is FYNNEI. The CDR3 region is CASSQGANTGELFF. The CDR3 DNA reads as TGTGCCAGCAGTCAGGGGGCGAACACCGGGGAGCTGTTTTTT.

The chain couples TRBV6-2 or TRBV6-3 to TRBJ2-2; maybe TRBD2 (5 bases). Germline assignment: CDR1 MNHEY and CDR2 SVGEGT. V lost 3 bases to trimming and J lost 4 bases, with 18 bases between them. The CDR3 is made up of 17 amino acids. CDR3 DNA: TGTGCCAGCAGTTATGCGAGGAGGTTTTCAGGCACCGGGGAGCTGTTTTTT. It yields the protein CASSYARRFSGTGELFF.

V and J are TRBV18 and TRBJ2-7; D perhaps matches TRBD2 (6 bases). The germline gives CDR1 KGHSH, CDR2 LQKENI. This CDR3 is 12 amino acids long. Between the trimmed V and J ends, which lost 2 bases and 4 bases, there was a span of 6 bases. The CDR3 reads CASSPAGYEQYF. The DNA for the CDR3 is TGTGCCAGCTCACCAGCGGGATACGAGCAGTACTTC.

This clone was recorded only once. The gene calls are TRBV6-5 and TRBJ2-2; D unclear. Trimming stripped 0 bases from V and 1 base from J, with 3 bases between. The CDR3 loop spans 14 amino acids. Germline CDR1 MNHEY, CDR2 SVGAGI. The chain's CDR3 is CASSYSRNTGELFF. The CDR3 coding sequence is TGTGCCAGCAGTTACTCGAGGAACACCGGGGAGCTGTTTTTT.

The chain employs TRBV2 and TRBJ2-7; maybe TRBD1 (6 bases). The CDR3 has 14 residues. Germline CDR1 and CDR2: SNHLY and FYNNEI. V gave up 6 bases and J gave up 2 bases, with 14 bases separating them. In DNA, the CDR3 is TGTGCCAGCAGCCCAGAGGGACATACCTACGAGCAGTACTTC. This gives the protein CASSPEGHTYEQYF. Based on the CDR3 plus reference TRBV2 and TRBJ2-7, the full variable domain is EPEVTQTPSHQVTQMGQEVILRCVPISNHLYFYWYRQILGQKVEFLVSFYNNEISEKSEIFDDQFSVERPDGSNFTLKIRSTKLEDSAMYFCASSPEGHTYEQYFGPGTRLTVT.

The CDR3 here is CASGKPQHF. CDR3 bases: TGTGCCAGCGGCAAGCCCCAGCATTTT. The V gene is TRBV28, the J gene TRBJ1-5; the D is unclear. The CDR3 runs to 9 residues. V was shortened by 8 bases and J by 8 bases, with 4 bases between the two germline ends. In germline, CDR1 is MDHEN, CDR2 SYDVKM.

The chain carries TRBV7-8 and TRBJ1-5, with a possible D match to TRBD1 (6 bases). Germline loops: CDR1 SGHVS, CDR2 FQNEAQ. The CDR3 is made up of 15 amino acids. The V end was cut by 2 bases, the J end by 5 bases, with 13 bases between. For the CDR3, the DNA is TGTGCCAGCAGCTTAACGGACAGACCCTATCAGCCCCAGCATTTT. Encoded protein: CASSLTDRPYQPQHF.

The rearrangement links TRBV4-1 to TRBJ1-1; 12 bases map to TRBD1. From germline, CDR1 is MGHRA and CDR2 YSYEKL. V gave up 1 base and J gave up 1 base; unmatched junction bases: 4. The CDR3 length is 17 residues. CDR3: CASSQGGTGGANTEAFF. CDR3 bases: TGCGCCAGCAGCCAAGGGGGGACAGGGGGCGCGAACACTGAAGCTTTCTTT.

The rearrangement links TRBV7-2 to TRBJ1-4, with 9 positions matching TRBD1. V dropped 3 bases and J dropped 10; count of bases not matched to a gene: 9. Germline loops: CDR1 SGHTA, CDR2 FQGNSA. The CDR3 sequence is 15 residues long. CDR3: CASSLPGTGTGKLFF. DNA for the CDR3: TGTGCCAGCAGCTTGCCGGGGACAGGGACGGGAAAACTGTTTTTT.

The genes are TRBV5-6 and TRBJ1-1; tentative D call: TRBD1 (5 bases). The V gene lost 3 bases and the J gene lost 5 bases, with 17 bases spanning the gap. CDR3 length equals 15 residues. The germline V gene encodes CDR1 SGHDT and CDR2 YYEEEE. CDR3 DNA: TGTGCCAGCAGCTACCCCCCAGGGCCGAGGACTGAAGCTTTCTTT. Translating gives CASSYPPGPRTEAFF.

The chain employs TRBV4-3 and TRBJ1-6, with D perhaps matching TRBD1 (5 bases). Trimming took off 1 base at V and 5 bases at J, with 6 bases between the two ends. The CDR3 is 14 residues long. From germline, CDR1 is LGHNA and CDR2 YSLEER. CDR3 loop: CASSQGGDNSPLHF. The CDR3, as DNA: TGCGCCAGCAGCCAAGGGGGCGATAATTCACCCCTCCACTTT.

The chain recombines TRBV3-1 (or the pseudogene TRBV3-2) with TRBJ1-3, with D perhaps TRBD1 (6 bases). Germline-derived CDR1 and CDR2 are LGHDT and YNNKEL (reference sequence). V lost 6 bases to trimming and J lost 5 bases, with 11 bases between them. The CDR3 loop spans 13 amino acids. CDR3 sequence: CASRPGQRNTIYF. As DNA, the CDR3 is TGTGCCAGCAGACCAGGACAGAGAAACACCATATATTTT.